The source of this T cell receptor beta chain is a study of T cell responses to AZD1222 COVID-19 vaccine. Of note for this clone: Its antigen is unidentified.

Study observations and caveats: Close to half of spike-specific TCRs reportedly recognize unmutated variant regions. Two AZD1222 doses significantly raised spike-specific TCR breadth and depth over controls. The donors showed a predominance of white British ancestry and of females, with possible underestimation of clonal diversity. The peak T cell response came first, and repertoires were sampled only after it.

This CDR3 region has 13 residues. Trimming left V 3 bases short and J 9 bases short, with 15 bases between. The germline gives CDR1 SGHTS, CDR2 YDEGEE. Measured with immunoSEQ multiplex PCR; TCRdb has only the in-frame clones, and not every one. The sample lists roughly 180,000 clones; over 90% were seen once. The chain combines TRBV5-8 with TRBJ1-2, with D possibly matching TRBD1 (5 bases). Sequenced material: peripheral blood, taken 28 days after the second AZD1222 dose. This sequence was found in an adult who received the AZD1222 COVID-19 vaccine. CDR3 residues: CASSSQVSRSYTF. The CDR3 DNA reads TGTGCCAGCAGCTCACAGGTTAGCAGGAGCTACACCTTC.